This T cell receptor (beta chain) derives from a study of blood T cell repertoires in COVID-19. In the original processing: Researchers report that nucleated cell counts were estimated from reference gene primer amplification. Libraries were prepared by immunoSEQ multiplex PCR; TCRdb keeps only in-frame clonotypes and omits some of them. The DNA was the basis for D and trimming; V, J and clone size are from that table. The sample includes about 370,000 clones, about 87% of them seen just once. The germline V gene encodes CDR1 LGHNA and CDR2 YNFKEQ. Between the trimmed V and J ends, which lost 0 bases and 10 bases, there was a span of 13 bases. CDR3 length: 15 residues.

The receptor was derived from a woman aged 25-40 years with COVID-19, enrolled during active disease. Specimen: peripheral blood. This chain connects TRBV4-2 to TRBJ1-6; a possible D gene is TRBD1 (6 bases). CDR3 protein: CASSQDSGEGSPLHF. DNA of the CDR3: TGTGCCAGCAGCCAAGATTCAGGGGAAGGATCACCCCTCCACTTT.